This T cell receptor beta chain was sequenced in a study of T cell responses to AZD1222 COVID-19 vaccine. Clones were sequenced by immunoSEQ multiplex PCR, and TCRdb holds only the in-frame ones, with some missing. The data contain 170,000 or so clones, about nine tenths of them singletons. Trimming cost V 4 bases and J 0 bases, with 10 bases left between them. CDR3 length: 14 amino acids. Germline assignment: CDR1 SGHNT and CDR2 YYREEE (reference sequence). V and J are TRBV5-4 and TRBJ2-5; D may be TRBD2 (6 bases). This sample comprised peripheral blood, obtained on day 0 of AZD1222 vaccination. The origin of this receptor is an adult in good health. The CDR3 region has the DNA TGTGCCAGCAGCCTCCGGGACTACCAAGAGACCCAGTACTTC. The encoded protein is CASSLRDYQETQYF.